This is a list of T cell receptor beta chains from one sample in a study of T-cell memory formation after mild COVID-19. A single record per CDR3 protein comes from TCRdb applying MiXCR to the 5' RACE reads. The sample lists approximately 480,000 distinct CDR3 sequences, 15% to 20% occurring once. Source material: PBMCs or a T cell subset sorted from them (not recorded which). These receptors all come from an adult woman who had mild COVID-19 (a few samples of this study predate the infection). Cell type and time point are not known. Each CDR3 is given with its conserved first and last residue. The D gene is left open where the match is weak. For some rows the clone size is stated as once, few or many, or as a class when expanded; others skip it.

V gene: TRBV20-1
J gene: TRBJ2-3
D gene: -
clone size: few
CDR3 DNA: TGCAGTGCTAGCCTGGGTGCAGATACGCAGTATTTT
CDR3 protein: CSASLGADTQYF

V gene: TRBV20-1
J gene: TRBJ2-3
D gene: TRBD2
clone size: -
CDR3 DNA: TGCAGTGCACCGACTAGCGGGCTTATCACAGATACGCAGTATTTT
CDR3 protein: CSAPTSGLITDTQYF

V gene: TRBV24-1
J gene: TRBJ2-1
D gene: -
clone size: many
CDR3 DNA: TGTGCCACCGGTCGAACCTACAATGAGCAGTTCTTC
CDR3 protein: CATGRTYNEQFF

V gene: TRBV12-3/TRBV12-4
J gene: TRBJ2-3
D gene: TRBD2
clone size: -
CDR3 DNA: TGTGCCAGCAGTCTGGGAACTAGCGGGGTTACGAAGTATTTT
CDR3 protein: CASSLGTSGVTKYF

V gene: TRBV27
J gene: TRBJ1-2
D gene: -
clone size: -
CDR3 DNA: TGTGCCAGCAGTTTAAGGGGGACTCTCTTTCATGGCTACACCTTC
CDR3 protein: CASSLRGTLFHGYTF

V gene: TRBV12-3/TRBV12-4
J gene: TRBJ1-2
D gene: -
clone size: few
CDR3 DNA: TGTGCCAGCAGTTTAGCCCGCACTTATGGCTACACCTTC
CDR3 protein: CASSLARTYGYTF

V gene: TRBV4-3
J gene: TRBJ1-1
D gene: -
clone size: -
CDR3 DNA: TGCGCCAGCAGCGTCCGGACGCGGGGCTTGAACACTGAAGCTTTCTTT
CDR3 protein: CASSVRTRGLNTEAFF

V gene: TRBV5-4
J gene: TRBJ2-3
D gene: TRBD2
clone size: few
CDR3 DNA: TGTGCCAGCACGGCGGGAGTTGCAGATACGCAGTATTTT
CDR3 protein: CASTAGVADTQYF

V gene: TRBV12-3/TRBV12-4
J gene: TRBJ1-2
D gene: -
clone size: -
CDR3 DNA: TGTGCCAGCAGTCAACCGGGCGGCGGGGGCTACACCTTC
CDR3 protein: CASSQPGGGGYTF

V gene: TRBV12-3/TRBV12-4
J gene: TRBJ1-5
D gene: -
clone size: -
CDR3 DNA: TGTGCCAGCAGTCCCCAGGAAGGGGCCAATCAGCCCCAGCATTTT
CDR3 protein: CASSPQEGANQPQHF

V gene: TRBV15
J gene: TRBJ2-3
D gene: TRBD1
clone size: -
CDR3 DNA: TGTGCCACCAGCCGGAGACAGGGGATCGCAGATACGCAGTATTTT
CDR3 protein: CATSRRQGIADTQYF

V gene: TRBV5-1
J gene: TRBJ2-6
D gene: TRBD2
clone size: -
CDR3 DNA: TGCGCCAGCAGCTTCGAAGCGGGAGGGGTCTCTGGGGCCAACGTCCTGACTTTC
CDR3 protein: CASSFEAGGVSGANVLTF

V gene: TRBV6-5
J gene: TRBJ1-1
D gene: -
clone size: few
CDR3 DNA: TGTGCCAGCAGTTACCGACAGGTAAACACTGAAGCTTTCTTT
CDR3 protein: CASSYRQVNTEAFF

V gene: TRBV12-3/TRBV12-4
J gene: TRBJ1-2
D gene: -
clone size: -
CDR3 DNA: TGTGCCAGCAGCCCAGCCCATTTAGGGTACACCTTC
CDR3 protein: CASSPAHLGYTF

V gene: TRBV5-1
J gene: TRBJ2-2
D gene: -
clone size: -
CDR3 DNA: TGCGCCAGCAGCGAGAATCTCGGGGAGCTGTTTTTT
CDR3 protein: CASSENLGELFF

V gene: TRBV6-4
J gene: TRBJ2-3
D gene: -
clone size: few
CDR3 DNA: TGTGCCAGCAGTGACTCGAGACAGCCGAATACGCAGTATTTT
CDR3 protein: CASSDSRQPNTQYF